Given below is one TCR beta chain in context. The antigen remains undetermined. Profiled with immunoSEQ multiplex PCR; TCRdb holds only in-frame clones, not every one. The sample has fewer than 7,000 clones; roughly 98% are singletons. Per the germline V gene, CDR1 is SGHNT and CDR2 is YYREEE (reference sequence). The CDR3 totals 17 residues. The J segment lost 3 bases and the V segment lost 0 bases, leaving 10 bases of the junction unmatched. The sample belongs to a study of naive CD8 T cells in extremely preterm neonates. Cord blood came from elective full-term cesareans at roughly 37-42 weeks without labor or membrane rupture. The sample holds sorted live naive CD8+ CD45RA+CCR7+ T cells. About 19,000 to 100,000 naive CD8+ T cells were sorted per sample. Whole-study results and caveats: Preterm neonate repertoires were significantly less rich by iChao1 than others. Preterm CDR3s were shorter than older groups', with fewer N additions and less trimming.

This chain uses TRBV5-4 with TRBJ2-7; 9 bases are a match to TRBD2. The sequencing sample was made of naive CD8+ T cells from cord blood. The TCR comes from a newborn in good health. For the CDR3, the DNA is TGTGCCAGCAGCTTGGTAGGCGGGAGGGCGTCAGTCTACGAGCAGTACTTC. This sequence encodes CASSLVGGRASVYEQYF.